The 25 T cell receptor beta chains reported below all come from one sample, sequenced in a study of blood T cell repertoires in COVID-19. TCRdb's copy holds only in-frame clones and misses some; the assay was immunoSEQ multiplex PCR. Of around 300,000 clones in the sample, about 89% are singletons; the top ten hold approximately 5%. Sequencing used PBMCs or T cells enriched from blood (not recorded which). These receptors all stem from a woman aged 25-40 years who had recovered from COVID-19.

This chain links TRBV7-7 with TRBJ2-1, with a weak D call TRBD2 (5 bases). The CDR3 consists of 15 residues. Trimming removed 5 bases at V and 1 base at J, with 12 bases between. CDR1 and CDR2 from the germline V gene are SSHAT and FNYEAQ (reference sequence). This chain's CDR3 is CASSRGLVSYNEQFF. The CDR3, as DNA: TGTGCCAGCAGCCGGGGTCTAGTGTCCTACAATGAGCAGTTCTTC.

This chain's CDR3 is CASSWRGSHTEAFF. CDR3 sequence (DNA): TGTGCCAGCAGTTGGAGGGGCTCCCACACTGAAGCTTTCTTT. V gene TRBV27 combines with J gene TRBJ1-1; maybe TRBD1 (5 bases). The CDR3 runs 14 residues. In germline, CDR1 is MNHEY, CDR2 SMNVEV (reference sequence). The ends were cut back, 4 bases at V and 3 bases at J, with 12 bases in the middle.

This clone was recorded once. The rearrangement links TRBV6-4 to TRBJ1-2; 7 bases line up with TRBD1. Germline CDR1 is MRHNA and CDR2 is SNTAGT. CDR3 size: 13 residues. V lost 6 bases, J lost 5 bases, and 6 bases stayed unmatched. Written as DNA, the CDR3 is TGTGCCAGCAGCCCAACAGGGGATTATGGCTACACCTTC. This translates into CASSPTGDYGYTF.

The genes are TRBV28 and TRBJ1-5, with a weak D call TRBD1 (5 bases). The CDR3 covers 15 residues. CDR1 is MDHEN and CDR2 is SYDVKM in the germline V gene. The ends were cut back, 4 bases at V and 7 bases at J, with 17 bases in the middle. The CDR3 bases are TGTGCCAGCAGTTCGCGGACGTACAGGTACCAGCCCCAGCATTTT. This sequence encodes CASSSRTYRYQPQHF.

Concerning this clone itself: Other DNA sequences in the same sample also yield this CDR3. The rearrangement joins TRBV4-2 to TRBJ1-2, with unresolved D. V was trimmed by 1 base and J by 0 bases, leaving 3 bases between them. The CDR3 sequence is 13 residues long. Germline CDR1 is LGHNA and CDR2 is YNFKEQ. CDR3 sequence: CASSQAANYGYTF. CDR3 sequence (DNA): TGTGCCAGCAGCCAAGCGGCTAACTATGGCTACACCTTC.

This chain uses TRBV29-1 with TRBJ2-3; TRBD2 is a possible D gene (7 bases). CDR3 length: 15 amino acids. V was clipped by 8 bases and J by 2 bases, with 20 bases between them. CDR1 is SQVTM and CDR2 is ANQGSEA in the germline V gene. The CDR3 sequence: CSHGGGLKNTDTQYF. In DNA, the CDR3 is TGCAGCCATGGGGGGGGGCTCAAGAACACAGATACGCAGTATTTT.

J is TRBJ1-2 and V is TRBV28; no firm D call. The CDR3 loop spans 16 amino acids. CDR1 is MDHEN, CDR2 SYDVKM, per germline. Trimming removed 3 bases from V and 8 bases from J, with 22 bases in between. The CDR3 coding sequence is TGTGCCAGCAGTTTCCCCTCTCGTTTAATCCCGAGGGGCTACACCTTC. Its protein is CASSFPSRLIPRGYTF.

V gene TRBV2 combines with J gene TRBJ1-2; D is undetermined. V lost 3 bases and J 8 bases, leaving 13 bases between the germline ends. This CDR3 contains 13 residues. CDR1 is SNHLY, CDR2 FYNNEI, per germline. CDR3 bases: TGTGCCAGCAGTGACGGGGAGGTTCTGGGCTACACCTTC. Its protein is CASSDGEVLGYTF.

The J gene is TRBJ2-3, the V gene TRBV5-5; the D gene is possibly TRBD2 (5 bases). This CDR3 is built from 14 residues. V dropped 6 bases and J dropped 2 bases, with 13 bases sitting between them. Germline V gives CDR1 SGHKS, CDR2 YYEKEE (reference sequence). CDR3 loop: CASTPAGFTDTQYF. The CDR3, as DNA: TGTGCCAGCACCCCGGCGGGCTTCACAGATACGCAGTATTTT.

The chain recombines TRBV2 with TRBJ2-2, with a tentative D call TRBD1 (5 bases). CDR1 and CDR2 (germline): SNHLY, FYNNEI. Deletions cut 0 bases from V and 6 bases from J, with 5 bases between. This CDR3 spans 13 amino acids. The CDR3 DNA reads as TGTGCCAGCAGTGAAGCAGGGGCCGGGGAGCTGTTTTTT. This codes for CASSEAGAGELFF.

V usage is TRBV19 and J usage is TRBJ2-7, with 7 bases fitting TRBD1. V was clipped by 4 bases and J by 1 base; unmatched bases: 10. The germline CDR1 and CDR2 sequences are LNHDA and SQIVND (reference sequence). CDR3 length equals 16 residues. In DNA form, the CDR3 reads TGTGCCAGTAGTACGTTACAGGGGTGGGGTTCCTACGAGCAGTACTTC. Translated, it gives CASSTLQGWGSYEQYF.

The CDR3 region is CASSILVSHNEQFF. CDR3 nucleotides: TGTGCCAGTAGTATTCTAGTTAGCCACAATGAGCAGTTCTTC. V and J are TRBV19 and TRBJ2-1; D remains ambiguous. V was pared by 3 bases and J by 5 bases, with 11 bases between. Germline V gene data show CDR1 as LNHDA and CDR2 as SQIVND (reference sequence). The CDR3 loop spans 14 amino acids. Full variable domain (remainder filled in from reference TRBV19 and TRBJ2-1): DGGITQSPKYLFRKEGQNVTLSCEQNLNHDAMYWYRQDPGQGLRLIYYSQIVNDFQKGDIAEGYSVSREKKESFPLTVTSAQKNPTAFYLCASSILVSHNEQFFGPGTRLTVL.

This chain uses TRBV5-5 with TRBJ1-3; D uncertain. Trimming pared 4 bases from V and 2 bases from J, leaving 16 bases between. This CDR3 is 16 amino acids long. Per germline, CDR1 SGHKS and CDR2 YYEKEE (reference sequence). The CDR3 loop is CASSMTSAQPGNTIYF. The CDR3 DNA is TGTGCCAGCAGCATGACCTCAGCACAGCCTGGAAACACCATATATTTT. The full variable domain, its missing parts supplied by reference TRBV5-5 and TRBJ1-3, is DAGVTQSPTHLIKTRGQQVTLRCSPISGHKSVSWYQQVLGQGPQFIFQYYEKEERGRGNFPDRFSARQFPNYSSELNVNALLLGDSALYLCASSMTSAQPGNTIYFGEGSWLTVV.

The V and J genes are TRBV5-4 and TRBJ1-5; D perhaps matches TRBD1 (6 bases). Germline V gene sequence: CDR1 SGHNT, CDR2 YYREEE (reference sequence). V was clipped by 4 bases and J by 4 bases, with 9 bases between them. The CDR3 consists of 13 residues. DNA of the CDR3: TGTGCCAGCAGCAGGGGGGGTAATCAGCCCCAGCATTTT. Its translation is CASSRGGNQPQHF.

Written as DNA, the CDR3 is TGTGCCATCAGTGAGTCGGTCCTCGGGAACACTGAAGCTTTCTTT. It specifies CAISESVLGNTEAFF. The chain links TRBV10-3 to TRBJ1-1, with D hard to call. The CDR3 spans 15 residues. Germline V gene data show CDR1 as ENHRY and CDR2 as SYGVKD. V gave up 0 bases and J gave up 1 base, with 9 bases separating them.

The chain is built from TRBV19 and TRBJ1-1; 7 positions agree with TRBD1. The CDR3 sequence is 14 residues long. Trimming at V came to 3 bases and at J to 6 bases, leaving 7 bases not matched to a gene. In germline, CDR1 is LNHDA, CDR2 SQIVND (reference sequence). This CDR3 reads CASSIEQGDAEAFF. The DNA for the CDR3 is TGTGCCAGTAGTATTGAGCAGGGGGACGCTGAAGCTTTCTTT.

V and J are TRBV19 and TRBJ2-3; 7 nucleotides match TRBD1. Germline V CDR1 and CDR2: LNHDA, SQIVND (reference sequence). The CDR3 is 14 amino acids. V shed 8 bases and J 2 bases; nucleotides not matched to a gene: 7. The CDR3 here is CASGRGRPTDTQYF. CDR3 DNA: TGTGCCAGTGGCAGGGGGAGACCCACAGATACGCAGTATTTT.

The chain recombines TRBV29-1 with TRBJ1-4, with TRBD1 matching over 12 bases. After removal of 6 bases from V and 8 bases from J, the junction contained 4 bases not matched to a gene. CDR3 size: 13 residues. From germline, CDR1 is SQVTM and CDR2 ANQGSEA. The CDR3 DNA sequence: TGCAGCGTAGGGACAGGGGGCGAGGAAAAACTGTTTTTT. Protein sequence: CSVGTGGEEKLFF.

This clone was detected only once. This chain's CDR3 is CASSLGLKLFF. In nucleotides, the CDR3 is TGTGCCAGCAGCTTGGGCTTGAAACTGTTTTTT. The V gene is TRBV11-2, the J gene TRBJ1-4; no clear D gene. The V gene lost 3 bases and the J gene lost 11 bases, with 7 bases spanning the gap. Germline V gene sequence: CDR1 SGHAT, CDR2 FQNNGV. This CDR3 comprises 11 residues.

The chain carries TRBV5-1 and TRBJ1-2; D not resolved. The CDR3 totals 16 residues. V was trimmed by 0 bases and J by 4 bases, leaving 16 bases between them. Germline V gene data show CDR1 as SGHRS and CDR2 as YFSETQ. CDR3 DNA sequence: TGCGCCAGCAGCTTGGATGCAGACCAAGGAGTCTATGGCTACACCTTC. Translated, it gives CASSLDADQGVYGYTF.

The CDR3, as DNA: TGCAGTGCTAGTCCCACGGGAGGCCAGCCCCAGCATTTT. Translating it yields CSASPTGGQPQHF. The chain recombines TRBV20-1 with TRBJ1-5; D gene ambiguous. V lost 3 bases and J 7 bases, leaving 13 bases between the germline ends. The CDR3 is 13 amino acids. The germline V gene has CDR1 DFQATT and CDR2 SNEGSKA (reference sequence).

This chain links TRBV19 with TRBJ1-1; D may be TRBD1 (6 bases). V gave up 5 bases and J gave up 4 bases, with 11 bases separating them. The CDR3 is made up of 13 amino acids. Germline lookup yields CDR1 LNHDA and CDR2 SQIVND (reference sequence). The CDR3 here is CASSLRQATEAFF. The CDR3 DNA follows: TGTGCCAGTAGTCTTCGACAGGCCACTGAAGCTTTCTTT.

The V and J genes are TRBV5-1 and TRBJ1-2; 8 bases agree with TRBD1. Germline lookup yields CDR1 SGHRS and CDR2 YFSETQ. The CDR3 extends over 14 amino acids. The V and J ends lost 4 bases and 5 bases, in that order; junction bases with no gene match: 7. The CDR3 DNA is TGCGCCAGCAGCCATGGGACAGGAGGATATGGCTACACCTTC. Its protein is CASSHGTGGYGYTF.

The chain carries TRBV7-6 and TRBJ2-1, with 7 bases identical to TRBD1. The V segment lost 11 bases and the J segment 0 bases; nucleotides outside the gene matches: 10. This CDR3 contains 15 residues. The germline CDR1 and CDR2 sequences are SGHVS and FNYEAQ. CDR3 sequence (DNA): TGTGCCGGCGCTAAGGGGGCGAGCTCCTACAATGAGCAGTTCTTC. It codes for CAGAKGASSYNEQFF.

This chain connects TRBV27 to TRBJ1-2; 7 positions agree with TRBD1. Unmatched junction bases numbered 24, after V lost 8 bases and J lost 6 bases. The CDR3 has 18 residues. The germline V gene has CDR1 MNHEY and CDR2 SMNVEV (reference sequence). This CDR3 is CASGLHLGDSVSGNGYTF. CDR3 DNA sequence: TGTGCCAGCGGCCTCCACTTGGGGGACAGCGTTTCGGGAAATGGCTACACCTTC.